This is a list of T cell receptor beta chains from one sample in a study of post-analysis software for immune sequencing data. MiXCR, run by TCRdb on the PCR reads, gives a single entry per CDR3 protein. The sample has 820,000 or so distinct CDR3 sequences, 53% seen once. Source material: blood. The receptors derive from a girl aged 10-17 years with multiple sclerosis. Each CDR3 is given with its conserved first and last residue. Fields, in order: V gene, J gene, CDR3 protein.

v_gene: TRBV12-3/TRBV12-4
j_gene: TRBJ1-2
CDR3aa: CASSPRTYYGYTF

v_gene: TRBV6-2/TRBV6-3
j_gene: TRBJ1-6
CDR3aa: CASSYASNSPLHF

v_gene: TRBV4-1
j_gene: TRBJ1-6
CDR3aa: CASSQLDRDNSPLHF

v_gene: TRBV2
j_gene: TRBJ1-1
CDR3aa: CASSEGAPSGTEAFF

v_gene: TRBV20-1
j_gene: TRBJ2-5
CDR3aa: CSASTTRNQGRGETQYF

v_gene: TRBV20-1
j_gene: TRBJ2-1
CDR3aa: CSARSSSGGSYNEQFF

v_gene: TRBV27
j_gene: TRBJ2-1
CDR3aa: CASSPGTSGRSYNEQFF

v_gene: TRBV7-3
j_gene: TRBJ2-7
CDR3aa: CASSRDRGNEQYF

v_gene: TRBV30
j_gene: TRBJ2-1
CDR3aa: CAWSVPSISGNEQFF

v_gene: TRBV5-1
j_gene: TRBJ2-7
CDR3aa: CASSLAGQFSYEQYF

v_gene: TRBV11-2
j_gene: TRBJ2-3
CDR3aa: CASSHGTVHADTQYF

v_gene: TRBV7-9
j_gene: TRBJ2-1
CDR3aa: CASSQTSSVEQFF

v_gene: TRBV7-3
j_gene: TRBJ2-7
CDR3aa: CASSPGLAELGEQYF

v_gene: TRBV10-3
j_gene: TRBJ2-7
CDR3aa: CAIGTPAYEQYF

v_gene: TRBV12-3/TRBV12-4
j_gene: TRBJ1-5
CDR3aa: CASRSGGNQPQHF

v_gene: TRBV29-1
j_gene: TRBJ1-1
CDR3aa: CSVEPTRALGRAFF

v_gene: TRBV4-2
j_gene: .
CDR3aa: CASSQFTGTGYEQYF

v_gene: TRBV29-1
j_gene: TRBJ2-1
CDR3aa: CSAAPLITDEQFF

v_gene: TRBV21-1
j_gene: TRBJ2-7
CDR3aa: CASSKEGIENSYEQYF

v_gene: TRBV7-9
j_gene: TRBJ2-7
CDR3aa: CASSLELLRDEQYF

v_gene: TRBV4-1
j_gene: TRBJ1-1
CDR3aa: CASSQGLGRNTEAFF

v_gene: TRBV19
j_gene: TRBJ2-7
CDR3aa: CASRQAPLGGEQYF